A selection of T cell receptor beta chains follows, all from one sample in a study of blood T cells in healthy people across ages. In TCRdb, the 5' RACE reads were re-called with MiXCR into one record per CDR3 protein. The sample yields about 680,000 distinct CDR3 sequences, around 48% seen once. Specimen: blood. The receptors were sampled from a woman aged 60 to 75 in good health. CDR3s include the opening cysteine and the closing phenylalanine or tryptophan. A D gene is named only where the DNA matches it firmly. Some rows have no size entry. The others give once, few or many, or a class for an expanded clone.

. TRBJ1-2 13 TRBV29-1 few CSVEEPNNYGYTF TGCAGCGTTGAAGAACCCAACAACTATGGCTACACCTTC
. TRBJ2-1 11 TRBV20-1 . CSASARNEQFF TGCAGTGCTAGCGCCAGGAATGAGCAGTTCTTC
TRBD1 TRBJ1-2 15 TRBV5-1 once CASSSGQPPNYGYTF TGCGCCAGCAGCTCGGGACAGCCGCCGAATTATGGCTACACCTTC
. TRBJ1-6 19 TRBV27 . CASSFSANRGGSYNSPLHF TGTGCCAGCAGTTTTTCGGCCAACCGGGGGGGCTCCTATAATTCACCCCTCCACTTT
TRBD1 TRBJ1-6 15 TRBV27 . CASKDSTGENSPLHF TGTGCCAGCAAGGACAGTACAGGGGAAAATTCACCCCTCCACTTT
. TRBJ1-1 15 TRBV3-1 many CASSQGEYLNTEAFF TGTGCCAGCAGCCAGGGGGAGTACCTGAACACTGAAGCTTTCTTT
. TRBJ2-5 17 TRBV3-1 . CASSRNHPYSVQETQYF TGTGCCAGCAGCCGCAATCACCCCTATTCGGTCCAAGAGACCCAGTACTTC
. TRBJ2-1 9 TRBV20-1 . CSWGSQQFF TGCAGTTGGGGAAGTCAGCAGTTCTTC
TRBD1 TRBJ1-1 19 TRBV6-1 . CASSRQGVATRVFDAAAFF TGTGCCAGCAGCCGACAGGGGGTTGCTACACGGGTTTTTGATGCAGCGGCTTTCTTT
. TRBJ2-3 15 TRBV10-3 . CAISEGSTSTDTQYF TGTGCCATCAGTGAGGGGAGTACTAGCACAGATACGCAGTATTTT
. TRBJ1-5 14 TRBV5-1 many CASSIGGGNQPQHF TGCGCCAGCAGCATCGGGGGGGGAAACCAGCCCCAGCATTTT
TRBD2 TRBJ2-7 14 TRBV12-3/TRBV12-4 . CASSFSGRTYEQYF TGTGCCAGCAGTTTTAGCGGGAGGACCTACGAGCAGTACTTC
TRBD1 TRBJ2-1 16 TRBV3-1 once CASSQVGQGVRNEQFF TGTGCCAGCAGCCAAGTAGGTCAGGGGGTTCGTAATGAGCAGTTCTTC
. TRBJ2-7 14 TRBV11-2 . CASSFPQTYNEQYF TGTGCCAGCAGCTTTCCTCAAACCTACAATGAGCAGTACTTC